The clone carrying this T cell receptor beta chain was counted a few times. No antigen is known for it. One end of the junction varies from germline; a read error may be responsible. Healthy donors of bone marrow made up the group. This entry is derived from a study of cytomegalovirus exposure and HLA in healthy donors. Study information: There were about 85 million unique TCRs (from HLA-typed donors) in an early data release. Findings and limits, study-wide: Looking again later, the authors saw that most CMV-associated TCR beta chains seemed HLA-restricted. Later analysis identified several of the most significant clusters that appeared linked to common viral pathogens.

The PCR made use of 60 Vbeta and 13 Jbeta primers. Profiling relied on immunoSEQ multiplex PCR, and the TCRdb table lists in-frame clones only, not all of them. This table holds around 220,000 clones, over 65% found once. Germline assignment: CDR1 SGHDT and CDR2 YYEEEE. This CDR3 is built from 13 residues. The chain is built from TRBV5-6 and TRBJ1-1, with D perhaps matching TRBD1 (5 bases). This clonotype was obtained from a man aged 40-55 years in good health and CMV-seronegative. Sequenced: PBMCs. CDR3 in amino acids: CASTLGGQGEAFF. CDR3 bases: TGTGCCAGCACCTTGGGGGGTCAGGGTGAAGCTTTCTTT.